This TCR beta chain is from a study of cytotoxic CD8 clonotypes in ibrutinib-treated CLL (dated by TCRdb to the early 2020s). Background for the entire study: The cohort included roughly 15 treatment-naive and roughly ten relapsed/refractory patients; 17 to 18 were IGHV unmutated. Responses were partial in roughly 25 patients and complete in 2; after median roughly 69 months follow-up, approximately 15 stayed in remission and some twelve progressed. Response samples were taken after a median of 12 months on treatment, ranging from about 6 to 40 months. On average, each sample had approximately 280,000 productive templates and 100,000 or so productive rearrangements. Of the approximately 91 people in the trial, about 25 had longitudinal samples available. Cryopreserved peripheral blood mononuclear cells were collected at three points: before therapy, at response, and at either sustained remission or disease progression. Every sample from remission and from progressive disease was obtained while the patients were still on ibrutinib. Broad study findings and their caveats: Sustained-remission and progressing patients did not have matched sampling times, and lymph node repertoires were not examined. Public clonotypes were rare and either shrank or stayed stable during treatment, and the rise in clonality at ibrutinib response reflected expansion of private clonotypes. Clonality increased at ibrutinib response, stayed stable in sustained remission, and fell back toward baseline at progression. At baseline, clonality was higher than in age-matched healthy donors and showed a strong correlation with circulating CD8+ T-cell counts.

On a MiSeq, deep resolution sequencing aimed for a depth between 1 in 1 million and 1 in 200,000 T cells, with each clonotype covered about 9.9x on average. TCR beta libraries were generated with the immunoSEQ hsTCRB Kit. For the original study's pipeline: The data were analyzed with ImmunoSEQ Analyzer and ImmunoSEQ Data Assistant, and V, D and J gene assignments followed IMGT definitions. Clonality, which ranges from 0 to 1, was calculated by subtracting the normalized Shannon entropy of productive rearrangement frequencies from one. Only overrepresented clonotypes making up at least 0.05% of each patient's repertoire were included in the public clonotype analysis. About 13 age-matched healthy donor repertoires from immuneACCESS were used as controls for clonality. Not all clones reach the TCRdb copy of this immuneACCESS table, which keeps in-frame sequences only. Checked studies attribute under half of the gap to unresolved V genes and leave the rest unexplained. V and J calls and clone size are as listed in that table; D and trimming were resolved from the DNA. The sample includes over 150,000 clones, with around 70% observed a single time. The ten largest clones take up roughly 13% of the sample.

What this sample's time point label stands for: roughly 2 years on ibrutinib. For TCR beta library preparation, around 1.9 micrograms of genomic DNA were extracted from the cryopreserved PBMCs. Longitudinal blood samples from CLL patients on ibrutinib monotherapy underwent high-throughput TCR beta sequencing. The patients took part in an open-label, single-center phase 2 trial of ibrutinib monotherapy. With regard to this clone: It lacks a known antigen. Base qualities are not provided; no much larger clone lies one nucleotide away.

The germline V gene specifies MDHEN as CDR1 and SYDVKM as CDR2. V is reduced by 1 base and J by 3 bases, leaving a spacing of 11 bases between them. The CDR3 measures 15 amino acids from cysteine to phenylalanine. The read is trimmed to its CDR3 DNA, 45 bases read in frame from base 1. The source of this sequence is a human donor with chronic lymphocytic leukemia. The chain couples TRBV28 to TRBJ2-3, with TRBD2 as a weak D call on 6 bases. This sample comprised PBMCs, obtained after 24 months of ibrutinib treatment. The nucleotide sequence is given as TGTGCCAGCAGTTTATCCGGGGGTTGGACAGATACGCAGTATTTT. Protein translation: CASSLSGGWTDTQYF. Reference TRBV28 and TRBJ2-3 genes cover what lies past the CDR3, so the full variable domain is DVKVTQSSRYLVKRTGEKVFLECVQDMDHENMFWYRQDPGLGLRLIYFSYDVKMKEKGDIPEGYSVSREKKERFSLILESASTNQTSMYLCASSLSGGWTDTQYFGPGTRLTVL.